This T cell receptor beta chain stems from a study of blood T cell repertoires in COVID-19. The repertoire was sequenced with immunoSEQ multiplex PCR; TCRdb's copy has only in-frame clones and lacks some. The data hold approximately 200,000 clones, with approximately 84% observed a single time. The TCR originated in a woman aged 25 to 39 who had recovered from COVID-19. Sequences were obtained from PBMCs or T cells enriched from blood (not recorded which).

The CDR3 is CASREGLEKKKKAEAFF. The CDR3 DNA follows: TGTGCCAGCAGGGAGGGCCTCGAGAAAAAGAAGAAGGCTGAAGCTTTCTTT. This sequence joins TRBV28 and TRBJ1-1; D is unclear. The CDR3 loop spans 17 amino acids. V was shortened by 6 bases and J by 6 bases, with 26 bases between the two germline ends. The germline V gene has CDR1 MDHEN and CDR2 SYDVKM.